Ten or more counts support the clone carrying this TCR beta chain. This sample is drawn from a study of blood T cell repertoires in COVID-19. Study summary: Both acute and convalescent COVID-19 samples were obtained from the United States, Italy and Spain.

Trimming removed 1 base from V and 8 bases from J; junction bases left unmatched: 15. Germline lookup yields CDR1 SGHVS and CDR2 FNYEAQ. This CDR3 spans 18 amino acids. In the study's own analysis: Estimates of nucleated cell counts were drawn from the amplification of reference gene primers. TCRdb keeps only in-frame clones here, not all; method: immunoSEQ multiplex PCR. That table supplies the V and J calls and clone size; D and trimming were determined from the DNA. The sample includes over 110,000 clones, about nine tenths seen only once; the top ten take around 11%. Participants spanned ages about 18 to 100 years and resided in 20 to 30 US areas. Participants had their cohort set by participant-reported clinical history.

The sequencing input was PBMCs or T cells enriched from blood (not recorded which). The receptor comes from a man aged 60 to 75 who had recovered from COVID-19. This chain joins TRBV7-6 and TRBJ2-1; 9 bases are a match to TRBD2. CDR3 coding DNA: TGTGCCAGCAGCTTAGAAGGGGGACTACTAGCGGGTCACCATGAGCAGTTCTTC. As protein: CASSLEGGLLAGHHEQFF.